These T cell receptor beta chains were read from a single sample in a study of T cell responses to AZD1222 COVID-19 vaccine. The method was immunoSEQ multiplex PCR; TCRdb's version includes in-frame clones alone and lacks a portion of them. The sample includes around 220,000 clones, roughly 94% of them seen just once. This specimen was peripheral blood, taken 28 days after the second dose of the MenACWY control vaccine. The receptors derive from an adult who received the MenACWY meningococcal vaccine as a control. Each CDR3 is given with its conserved first and last residue. D genes are given only for firm matches.

>TRBJ2-2|TRBV21-1|-
CASSKGSHTGELFF
>TRBJ1-4|TRBV28|TRBD1
CASSRQGAREKLFF
>TRBJ2-7|TRBV5-5|TRBD1
CASSLFGTGAYEQYF
>TRBJ2-7|TRBV9|-
CASSVDQGNYEQYF
>TRBJ2-1|TRBV11-2|-
CASSLSGSYNEQFF
>TRBJ1-1|TRBV5-5|-
CASNRRFMNTEAFF
>TRBJ2-7|TRBV4-1|-
CASSQDLGRPAEYF
>TRBJ2-2|TRBV7-6|-
CASSLDLSGSTGELFF
>TRBJ2-1|TRBV2|TRBD2
CASKSIAGAVWYNEQFF
>TRBJ2-7|TRBV5-1|TRBD2
CASKSGLAGAYEQYF
>TRBJ1-2|TRBV10-3|TRBD1
CAISGTGQGGGYTF
>TRBJ2-5|TRBV14|-
CASSQGRQETQYF
>TRBJ1-5|TRBV6-6|-
CASSSGGQPQHF
>TRBJ1-4|TRBV4-2|-
CASSQVARDAEKLFF
>TRBJ2-2|TRBV9|-
CASHRDDTGELFF
>TRBJ2-7|TRBV21-1|-
CASSGQRTYEQYF
>TRBJ2-7|TRBV6-5|-
CASLDNGDGSYEQYF
>TRBJ1-1|TRBV19|-
CASSIGYRVGMNTEAFF
>TRBJ1-5|TRBV27|-
CASSFGSSQPQHF
>TRBJ1-1|TRBV12-3/TRBV12-4|-
CASSSTDNTEAFF
>TRBJ2-1|TRBV10-3|-
CAISEGADNEQFF
>TRBJ2-7|TRBV3-1/TRBV3-2|-
CASSRSGGIVLHEQYF
>TRBJ2-5|TRBV7-2|TRBD2
CASSLEPGLGGTQYF